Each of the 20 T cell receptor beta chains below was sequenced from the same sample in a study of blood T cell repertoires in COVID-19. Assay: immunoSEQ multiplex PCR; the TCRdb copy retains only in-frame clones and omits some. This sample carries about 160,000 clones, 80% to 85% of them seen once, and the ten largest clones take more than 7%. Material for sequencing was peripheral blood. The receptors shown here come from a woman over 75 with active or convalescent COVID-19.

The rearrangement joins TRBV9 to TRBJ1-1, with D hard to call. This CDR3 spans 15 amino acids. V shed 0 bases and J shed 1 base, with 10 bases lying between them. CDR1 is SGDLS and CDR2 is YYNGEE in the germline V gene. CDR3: CASSVAEAQNTEAFF. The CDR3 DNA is TGTGCCAGCAGCGTAGCTGAGGCGCAGAACACTGAAGCTTTCTTT.

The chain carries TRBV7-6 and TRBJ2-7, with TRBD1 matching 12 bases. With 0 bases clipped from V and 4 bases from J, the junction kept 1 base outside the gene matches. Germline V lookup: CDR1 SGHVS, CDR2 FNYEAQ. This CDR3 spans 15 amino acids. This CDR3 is CASSLAGQGAYEQYF. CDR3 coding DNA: TGTGCCAGCAGCTTAGCGGGACAGGGGGCTTACGAGCAGTACTTC.

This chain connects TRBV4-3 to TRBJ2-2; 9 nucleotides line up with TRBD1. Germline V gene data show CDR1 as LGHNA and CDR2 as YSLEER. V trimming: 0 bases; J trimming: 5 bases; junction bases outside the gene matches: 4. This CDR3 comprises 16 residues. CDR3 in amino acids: CASSQEGGQGTGELFF. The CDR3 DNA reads TGCGCCAGCAGCCAAGAAGGGGGACAGGGAACCGGGGAGCTGTTTTTT.

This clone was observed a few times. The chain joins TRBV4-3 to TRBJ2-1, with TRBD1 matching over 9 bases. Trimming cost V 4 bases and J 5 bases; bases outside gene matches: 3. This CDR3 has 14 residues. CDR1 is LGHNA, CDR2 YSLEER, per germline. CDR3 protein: CASSPRDRDNEQFF. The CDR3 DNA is TGCGCCAGCAGCCCCCGGGACAGGGACAATGAGCAGTTCTTC.

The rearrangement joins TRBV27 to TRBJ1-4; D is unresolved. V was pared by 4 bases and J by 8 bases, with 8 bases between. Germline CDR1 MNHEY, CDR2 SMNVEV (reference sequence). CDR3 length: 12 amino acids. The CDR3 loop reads CASSSPREKLFF. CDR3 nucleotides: TGTGCCAGCAGTTCCCCTAGGGAAAAACTGTTTTTT.

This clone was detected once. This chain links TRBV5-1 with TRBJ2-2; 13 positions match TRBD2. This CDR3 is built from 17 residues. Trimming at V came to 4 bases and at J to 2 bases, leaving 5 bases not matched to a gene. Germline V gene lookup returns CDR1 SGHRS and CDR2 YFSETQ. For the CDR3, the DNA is TGCGCCAGCAGCCCTCGGACTAGCGGGGGTAACACCGGGGAGCTGTTTTTT. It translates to CASSPRTSGGNTGELFF.

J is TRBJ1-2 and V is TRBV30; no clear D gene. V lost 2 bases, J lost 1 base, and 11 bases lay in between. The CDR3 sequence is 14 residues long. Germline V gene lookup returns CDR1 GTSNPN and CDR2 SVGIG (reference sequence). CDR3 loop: CAWSPARGNYGYTF. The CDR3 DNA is TGTGCCTGGAGTCCTGCCAGAGGTAACTATGGCTACACCTTC.

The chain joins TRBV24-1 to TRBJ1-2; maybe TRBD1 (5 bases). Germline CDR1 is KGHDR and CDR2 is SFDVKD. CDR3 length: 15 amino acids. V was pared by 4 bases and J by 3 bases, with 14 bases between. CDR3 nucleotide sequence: TGTGCCACCAGTGACCCGGGGCGGGGCCACTATGGCTACACCTTC. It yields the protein CATSDPGRGHYGYTF.

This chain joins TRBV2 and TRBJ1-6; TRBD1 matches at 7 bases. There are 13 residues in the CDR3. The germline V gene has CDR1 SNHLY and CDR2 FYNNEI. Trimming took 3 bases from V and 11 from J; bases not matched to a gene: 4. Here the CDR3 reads CASSEDRRTPLHF. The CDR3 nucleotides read TGTGCCAGCAGTGAGGACAGGCGGACACCCCTCCACTTT.

The CDR3 DNA follows: TGTGCCAGCAGCCTGACAGGGAGCGACGAGCAGTACTTC. It codes for CASSLTGSDEQYF. The rearrangement uses TRBV6-5 and TRBJ2-7, with 7 bases identical to TRBD1. V was clipped by 6 bases and J by 5 bases; unmatched bases: 7. This CDR3 is built from 13 residues. Germline CDR1 is MNHEY and CDR2 is SVGAGI.

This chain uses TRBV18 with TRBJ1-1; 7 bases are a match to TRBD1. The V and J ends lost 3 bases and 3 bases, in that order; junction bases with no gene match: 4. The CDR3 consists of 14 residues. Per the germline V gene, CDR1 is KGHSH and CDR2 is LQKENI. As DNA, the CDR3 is TGTGCCAGCTCACCTGACAGGGCTGACACTGAAGCTTTCTTT. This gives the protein CASSPDRADTEAFF.

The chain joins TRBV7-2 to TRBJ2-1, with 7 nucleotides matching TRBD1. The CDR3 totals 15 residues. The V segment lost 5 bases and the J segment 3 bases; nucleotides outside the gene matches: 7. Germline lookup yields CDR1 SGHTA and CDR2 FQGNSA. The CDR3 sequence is CASSQRTGSYNEQFF. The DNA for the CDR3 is TGTGCCAGCAGCCAACGGACAGGCAGCTACAATGAGCAGTTCTTC. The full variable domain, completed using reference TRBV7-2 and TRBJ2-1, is GAGVSQSPSNKVTEKGKDVELRCDPISGHTALYWYRQSLGQGLEFLIYFQGNSAPDKSGLPSDRFSAERTGGSVSTLTIQRTQQEDSAVYLCASSQRTGSYNEQFFGPGTRLTVL.

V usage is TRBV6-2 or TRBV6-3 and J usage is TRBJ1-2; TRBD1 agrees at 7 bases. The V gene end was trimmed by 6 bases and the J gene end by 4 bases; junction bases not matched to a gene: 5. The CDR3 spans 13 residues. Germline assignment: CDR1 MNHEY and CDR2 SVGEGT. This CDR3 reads CASSPRGSYGYTF. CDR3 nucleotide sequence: TGTGCCAGCAGCCCCAGGGGGTCCTATGGCTACACCTTC.

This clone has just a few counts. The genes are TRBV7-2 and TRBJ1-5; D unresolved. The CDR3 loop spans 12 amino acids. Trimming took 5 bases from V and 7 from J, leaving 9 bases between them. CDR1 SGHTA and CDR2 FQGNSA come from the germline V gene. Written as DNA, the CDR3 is TGTGCCAGCAGCAACCCTAGCCAGCCCCAGCATTTT. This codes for CASSNPSQPQHF.

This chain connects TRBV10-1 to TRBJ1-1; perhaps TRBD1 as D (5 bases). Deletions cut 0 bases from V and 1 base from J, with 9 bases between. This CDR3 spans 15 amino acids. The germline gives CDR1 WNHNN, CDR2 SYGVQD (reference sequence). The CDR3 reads CASSESTQGNTEAFF. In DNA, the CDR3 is TGCGCCAGCAGTGAGTCAACGCAGGGGAACACTGAAGCTTTCTTT.

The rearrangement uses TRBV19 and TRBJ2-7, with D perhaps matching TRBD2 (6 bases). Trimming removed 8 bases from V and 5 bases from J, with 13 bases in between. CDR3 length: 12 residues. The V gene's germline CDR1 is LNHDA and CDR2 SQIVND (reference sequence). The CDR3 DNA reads TGTGCCAGTTTGAGGGAGGTCCACGAGCAGTACTTC. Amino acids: CASLREVHEQYF.

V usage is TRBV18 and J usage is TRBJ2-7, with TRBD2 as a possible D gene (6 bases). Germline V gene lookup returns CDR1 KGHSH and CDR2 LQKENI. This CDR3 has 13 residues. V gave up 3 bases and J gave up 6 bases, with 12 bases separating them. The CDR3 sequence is CASSPRRESEQYF. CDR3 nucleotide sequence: TGTGCCAGCTCACCCCGGAGGGAATCCGAGCAGTACTTC.

CDR3: CASSLRGTGTLSGNTIYF. The CDR3 DNA reads TGTGCCAGCAGCCTGAGGGGGACAGGAACTCTCTCTGGAAACACCATATATTTT. The gene calls are TRBV2 and TRBJ1-3, with 8 bases fitting TRBD1. This CDR3 region has 18 residues. Germline CDR1 and CDR2: SNHLY and FYNNEI. The junction had 13 bases not matched to a gene; V was cut back by 6 bases and J by 0 bases.

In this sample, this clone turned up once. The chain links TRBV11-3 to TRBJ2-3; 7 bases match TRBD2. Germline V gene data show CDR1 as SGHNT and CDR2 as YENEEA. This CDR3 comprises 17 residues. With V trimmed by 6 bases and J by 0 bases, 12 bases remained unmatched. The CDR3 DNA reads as TGTGCCAGCAGTTACTGGGGGGGATATACTAGCACAGATACGCAGTATTTT. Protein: CASSYWGGYTSTDTQYF.

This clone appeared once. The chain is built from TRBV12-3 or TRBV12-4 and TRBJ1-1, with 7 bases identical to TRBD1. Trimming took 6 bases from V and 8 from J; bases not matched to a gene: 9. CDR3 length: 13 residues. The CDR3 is CASSLRGVGEAFF. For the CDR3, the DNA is TGTGCCAGCAGCCTCAGGGGGGTTGGGGAAGCTTTCTTT.